This TCR beta chain was sequenced during a study of blood T cells in healthy people across ages (dated by TCRdb to 2015 to 2017). For context, the study as a whole: Template switching captured roughly one uniquely barcoded TCR beta cDNA molecule per two T cells in model experiments. The study analyzed two additional independent replicas of 1 million unique cDNA reads from the same blood draw for two donors, one aged 18 to 29 and one aged 80 or older. To avoid experimental bias, donors of different ages were randomly spread across the sequencing lanes. Four age groups were formed from the donors: young (average 16 years), middle-aged (approximately 40), aged (about 68) and long-lived (about 75). Age-related changes in TCR beta repertoire diversity were measured in the study by deep sequencing normalized with unique cDNA molecular identifiers.

The method was 5' RACE. Instrument on record: Illumina HiSeq 2500. A second 7 to 11 cycle PCR used a sample-barcoded 5' primer and a J-beta primer mix. A template-switch 5' adaptor carrying 12 random nucleotides introduced a unique molecular identifier onto each TCR beta cDNA molecule. Each sample yielded at least 3 million CDR3-containing paired-end reads. First-strand cDNA synthesis was performed from all RNA using the Mint cDNA synthesis kit, with priming by a TRBC-specific oligonucleotide. Following uracil-DNA glycosylase treatment, a first 18-cycle PCR with universal primers M1SS and BC2_uni_R was performed on all cDNA. On the authors' methods: For normalization, 1 million high-quality reads, each with a distinct molecular identifier, were randomly selected from each sample. Reads with shared molecular identifiers were discarded instead of being binned into consensus sequences. CDR3 identification, clonotype clustering and error correction used MiTCR with a Q25 quality threshold and the strictest error-elimination algorithm. A nonparametric unseen species model with Euler transformation was used to estimate lower-bound total TCR beta diversity. Through fastp at Q25 and MiXCR, TCRdb rebuilt clones from the public reads, retaining in-frame beta chains. Every entry covers one CDR3 protein and lists the most common genes and DNA from its rows. It is TCRdb's table, rather than the study itself, that gives the V and J calls and clone size. The sample contains some 880,000 distinct CDR3 sequences, approximately 35% of them found a single time. Of the sample, over 10% falls within the top ten clones.

This clonotype was detected only a few times. Its cognate antigen has yet to be identified. One base away there is no much larger clone; base qualities are not given. General findings and caveats noted by the study authors: Because donor CMV infection status was unknown, age-related changes in expanded clonotypes were potentially confounded. Compared with the aged group, the long-lived group had more naive CD4+ T cells, fewer expanded clones and increased TCR diversity, a pattern suggesting age selection. Observed TCR beta diversity per million T cells fell roughly linearly with age, and a significant reduction was already apparent by age roughly 40. There was a strong correlation between observed TCR beta diversity and the percentage of naive T cells measured by flow cytometry. Because profiling used bulk unsorted PBMCs, naive and antigen-experienced compartments could not be compared conclusively. Estimates of total diversity based on one million sequenced T cells were considered lower bounds and underestimates.

Donors were roughly 40 systemically healthy Caucasian individuals from Russia aged roughly 6 to 95 years. Each donor gave ten milliliters of peripheral blood, drawn into EDTA-treated Vacutainer tubes. Ficoll-Paque density-gradient centrifugation was used to isolate PBMCs, with at least 6 million per sample. Trizol reagent was used to extract total RNA from PBMCs, with at least 6 micrograms per sample. For every donor, an aliquot of PBMCs went through flow cytometry to measure the percentages of naive CD45RAhigh/CD27high T cells. The source is a man younger than 30 in good health. The sequenced sample consisted of blood.

The CDR3 here reads CASSLRGGLGTDTQYF. DNA sequence: TGTGCCAGCAGCTTGAGGGGGGGATTAGGCACAGATACGCAGTATTTT. The receptor chain draws on TRBV5-6 and TRBJ2-3; the D segment could be TRBD2, given 7 matching bases. Cut back by 1 base and 1 base, the V and J ends lie 13 bases apart. The cysteine opens and the phenylalanine closes a CDR3 of 16 amino acids. The read is trimmed to its CDR3 DNA, 48 bases read in frame from base 1. CDR1 and CDR2 are read off the germline V gene as SGHDT and YYEEEE.